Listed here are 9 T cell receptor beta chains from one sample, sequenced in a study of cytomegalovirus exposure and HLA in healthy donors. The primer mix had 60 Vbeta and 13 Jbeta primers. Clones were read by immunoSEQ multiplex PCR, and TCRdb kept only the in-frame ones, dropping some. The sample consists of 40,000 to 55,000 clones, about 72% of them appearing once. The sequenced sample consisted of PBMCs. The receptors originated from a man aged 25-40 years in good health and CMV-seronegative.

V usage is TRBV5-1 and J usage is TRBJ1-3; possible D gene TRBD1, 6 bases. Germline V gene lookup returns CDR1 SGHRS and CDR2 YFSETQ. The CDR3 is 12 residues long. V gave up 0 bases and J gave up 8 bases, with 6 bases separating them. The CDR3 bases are TGCGCCAGCAGCTTGGAGGGGGACACCATATATTTT. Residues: CASSLEGDTIYF.

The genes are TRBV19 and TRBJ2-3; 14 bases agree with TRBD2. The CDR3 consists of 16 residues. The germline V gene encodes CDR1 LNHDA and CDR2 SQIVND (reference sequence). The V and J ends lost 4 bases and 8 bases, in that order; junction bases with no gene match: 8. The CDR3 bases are TGTGCCAGTAGTAAAGGACTAGCGGGAGGAAGGGGTACGCAGTATTTT. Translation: CASSKGLAGGRGTQYF.

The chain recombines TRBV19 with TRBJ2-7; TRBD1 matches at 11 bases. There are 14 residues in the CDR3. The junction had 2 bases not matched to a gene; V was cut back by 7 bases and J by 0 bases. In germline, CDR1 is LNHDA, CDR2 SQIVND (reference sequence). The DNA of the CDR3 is TGTGCCAGTAACGGACAGGGGGCCTCCTACGAGCAGTACTTC. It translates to CASNGQGASYEQYF.

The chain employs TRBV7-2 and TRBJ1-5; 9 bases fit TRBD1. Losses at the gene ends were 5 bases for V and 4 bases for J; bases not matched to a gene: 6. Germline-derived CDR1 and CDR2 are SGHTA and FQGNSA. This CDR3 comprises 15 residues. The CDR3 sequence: CASSPRTGENQPQHF. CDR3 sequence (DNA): TGTGCCAGCAGCCCCAGGACAGGGGAAAATCAGCCCCAGCATTTT.

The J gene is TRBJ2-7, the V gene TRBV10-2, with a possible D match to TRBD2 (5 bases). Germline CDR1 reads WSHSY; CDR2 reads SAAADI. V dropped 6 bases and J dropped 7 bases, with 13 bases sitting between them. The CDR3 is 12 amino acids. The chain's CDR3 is CASSERTWEQYF. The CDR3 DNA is TGCGCCAGCAGCGAGCGGACTTGGGAGCAGTACTTC.

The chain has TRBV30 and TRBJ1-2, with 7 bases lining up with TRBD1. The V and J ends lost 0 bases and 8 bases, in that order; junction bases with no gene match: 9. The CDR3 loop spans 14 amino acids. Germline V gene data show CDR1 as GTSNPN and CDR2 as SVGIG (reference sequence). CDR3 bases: TGTGCCTGGAGTGTACGCGGGACAGAGGGCGGCTACACCTTC. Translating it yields CAWSVRGTEGGYTF. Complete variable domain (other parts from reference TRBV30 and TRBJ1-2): SQTIHQWPATLVQPVGSPLSLECTVEGTSNPNLYWYRQAAGRGLQLLFYSVGIGQISSEVPQNLSASRPQDRQFILSSKKLLLSDSGFYLCAWSVRGTEGGYTFGSGTRLTVV.

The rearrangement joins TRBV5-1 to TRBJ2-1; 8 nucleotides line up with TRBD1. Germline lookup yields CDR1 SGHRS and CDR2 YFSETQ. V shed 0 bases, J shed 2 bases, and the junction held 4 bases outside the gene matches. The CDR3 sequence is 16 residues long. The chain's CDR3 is CASSLVGQVTYNEQFF. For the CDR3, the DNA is TGCGCCAGCAGCTTGGTGGGACAGGTTACCTACAATGAGCAGTTCTTC.

The CDR3 reads CASSQRTSGGPGELFF. The DNA for the CDR3 is TGTGCCAGCAGCCAACGGACTAGCGGGGGCCCCGGGGAGCTGTTTTTT. V gene TRBV4-2 combines with J gene TRBJ2-2; 13 nucleotides agree with TRBD2. With 2 bases clipped from V and 6 bases from J, the junction kept 3 bases outside the gene matches. The CDR3 is 16 amino acids. The germline CDR1 and CDR2 sequences are LGHNA and YNFKEQ.

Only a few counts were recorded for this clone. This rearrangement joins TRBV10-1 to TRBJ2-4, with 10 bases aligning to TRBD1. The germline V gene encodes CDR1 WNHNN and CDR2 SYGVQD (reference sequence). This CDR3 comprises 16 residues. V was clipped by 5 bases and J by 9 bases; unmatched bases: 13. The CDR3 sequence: CASSPIFDRGLGIQYF. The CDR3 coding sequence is TGCGCCAGCAGTCCCATTTTCGACAGGGGGCTGGGCATTCAGTACTTC.